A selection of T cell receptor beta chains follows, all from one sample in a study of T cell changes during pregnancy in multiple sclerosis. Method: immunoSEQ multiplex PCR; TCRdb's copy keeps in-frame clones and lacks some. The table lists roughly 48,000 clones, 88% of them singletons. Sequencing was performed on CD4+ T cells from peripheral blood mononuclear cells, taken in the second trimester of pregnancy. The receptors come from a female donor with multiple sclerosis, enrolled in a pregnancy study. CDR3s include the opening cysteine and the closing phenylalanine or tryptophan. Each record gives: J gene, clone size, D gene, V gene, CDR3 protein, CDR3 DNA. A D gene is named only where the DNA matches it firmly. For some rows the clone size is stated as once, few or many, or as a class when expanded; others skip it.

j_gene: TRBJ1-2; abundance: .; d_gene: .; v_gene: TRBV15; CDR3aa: CATSRERGMNYGYTF; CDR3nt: TGTGCCACCAGCAGAGAAAGAGGGATGAACTATGGCTACACCTTC
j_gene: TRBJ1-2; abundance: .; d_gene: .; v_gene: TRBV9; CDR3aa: CASSVDGGANYGYTF; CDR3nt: TGTGCCAGCAGCGTAGATGGAGGGGCTAACTATGGCTACACCTTC
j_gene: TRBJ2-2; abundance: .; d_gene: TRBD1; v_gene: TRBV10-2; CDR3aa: CASSDGQGNTGELFF; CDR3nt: TGCGCCAGCAGTGACGGACAGGGGAACACCGGGGAGCTGTTTTTT
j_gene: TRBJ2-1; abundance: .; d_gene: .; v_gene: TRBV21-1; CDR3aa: CASTHRAGASSYNEQFF; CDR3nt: TGTGCCAGCACGCACCGAGCGGGAGCGAGCTCCTACAATGAGCAGTTCTTC
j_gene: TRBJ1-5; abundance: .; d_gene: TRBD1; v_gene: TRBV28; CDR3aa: CASSLWQGEVQPQHF; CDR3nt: TGTGCCAGCAGTTTATGGCAGGGGGAGGTTCAGCCCCAGCATTTT
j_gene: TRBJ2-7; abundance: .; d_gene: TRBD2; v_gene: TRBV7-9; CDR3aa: CASSTPGGSSYEQYF; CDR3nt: TGTGCCAGCAGCACCCCGGGGGGGAGCTCCTACGAGCAGTACTTC
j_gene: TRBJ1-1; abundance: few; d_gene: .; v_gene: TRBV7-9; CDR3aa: CASSLGQANTEAFF; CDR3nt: TGTGCCAGCAGCTTAGGGCAGGCAAACACTGAGGCTTTCTTT
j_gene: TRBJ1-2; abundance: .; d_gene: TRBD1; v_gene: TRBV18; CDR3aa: CASSPDRGNYGYTF; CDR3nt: TGTGCCAGCTCACCAGACAGGGGTAACTATGGCTACACCTTC
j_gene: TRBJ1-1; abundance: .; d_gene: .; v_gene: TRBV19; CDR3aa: CASSIAGQNTEAFF; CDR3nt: TGTGCCAGTAGTATAGCAGGTCAGAACACTGAAGCTTTCTTT
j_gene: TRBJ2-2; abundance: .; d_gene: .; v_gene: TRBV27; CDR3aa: CASSLGAGRVGGELFF; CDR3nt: TGTGCCAGCAGTTTGGGGGCCGGAAGGGTTGGCGGGGAGCTGTTTTTT
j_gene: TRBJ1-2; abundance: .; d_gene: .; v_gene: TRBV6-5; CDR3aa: CASSYGRDGQISGYTF; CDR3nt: TGTGCCAGCAGTTACGGGAGGGACGGCCAGATTTCTGGCTACACCTTC
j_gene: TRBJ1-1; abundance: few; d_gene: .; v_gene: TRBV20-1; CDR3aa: CISERGTEAFF; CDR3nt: TGCATAAGTGAAAGGGGGACTGAAGCTTTCTTT
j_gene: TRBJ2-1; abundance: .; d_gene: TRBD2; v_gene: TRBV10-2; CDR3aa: CASRLAGRNEQFF; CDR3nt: TGCGCCAGCAGACTAGCGGGCCGAAATGAGCAGTTCTTC
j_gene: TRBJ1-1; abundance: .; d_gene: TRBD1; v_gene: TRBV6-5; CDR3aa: CASNRGSTEAFF; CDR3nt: TGTGCCAGCAACAGGGGGAGTACTGAAGCTTTCTTT
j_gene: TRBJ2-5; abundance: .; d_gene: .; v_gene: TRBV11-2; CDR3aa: CASSAGGQPQETQYF; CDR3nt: TGTGCCAGCAGCGCCGGGGGACAGCCCCAAGAGACCCAGTACTTC
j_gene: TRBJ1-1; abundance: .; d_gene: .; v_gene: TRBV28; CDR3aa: CASSPQVTEAFF; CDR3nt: TGTGCCAGCAGTCCCCAGGTTACTGAAGCTTTCTTT
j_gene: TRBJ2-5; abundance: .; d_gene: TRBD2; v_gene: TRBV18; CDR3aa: CASSPGTSGLETQYF; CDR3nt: TGTGCCAGCTCACCAGGGACTAGCGGGCTAGAGACCCAGTACTTC
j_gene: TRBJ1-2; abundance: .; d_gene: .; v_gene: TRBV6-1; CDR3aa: CASSVSANYGYTF; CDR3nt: TGTGCCAGCAGTGTGTCAGCTAACTATGGCTACACCTTC
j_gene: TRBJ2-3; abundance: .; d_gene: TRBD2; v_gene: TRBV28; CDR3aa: CASSSTSGLTDTQYF; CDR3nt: TGTGCCAGCAGTTCCACTAGCGGGCTCACAGATACGCAGTATTTT
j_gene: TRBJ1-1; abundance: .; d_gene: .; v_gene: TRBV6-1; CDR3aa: CASSVEGPNTEAFF; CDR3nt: TGTGCCAGCAGTGTCGAGGGCCCGAACACTGAAGCTTTCTTT
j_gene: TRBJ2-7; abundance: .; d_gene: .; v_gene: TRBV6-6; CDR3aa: CASSGGQYYEQYF; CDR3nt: TGTGCCAGCAGTGGAGGACAGTACTACGAGCAGTACTTC
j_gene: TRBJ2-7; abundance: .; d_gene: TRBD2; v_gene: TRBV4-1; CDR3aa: CASSQPTSGSPEQYF; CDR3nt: TGCGCCAGCAGCCAGCCGACTAGCGGGAGCCCCGAGCAGTACTTC
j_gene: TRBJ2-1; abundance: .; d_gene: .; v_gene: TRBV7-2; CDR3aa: CASSLAGGHYNEQFF; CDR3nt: TGTGCCAGCAGCTTAGCAGGCGGGCATTACAATGAGCAGTTCTTC
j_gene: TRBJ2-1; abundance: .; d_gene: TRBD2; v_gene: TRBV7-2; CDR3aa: CASSPVPGLANEQFF; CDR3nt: TGTGCCAGCAGCCCAGTCCCGGGACTAGCAAATGAGCAGTTCTTC
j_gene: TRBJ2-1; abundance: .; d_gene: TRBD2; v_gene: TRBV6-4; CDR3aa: CASAPAGRMTPYNEQFF; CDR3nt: TGTGCCAGTGCCCCAGCGGGAAGAATGACACCCTACAATGAGCAGTTCTTC
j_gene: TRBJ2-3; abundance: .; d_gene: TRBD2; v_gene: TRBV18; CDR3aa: CASSPRGVGLAGRPSTDTQYF; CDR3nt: TGTGCCAGCTCACCAAGGGGTGTCGGACTAGCGGGCCGGCCCAGCACAGATACGCAGTATTTT
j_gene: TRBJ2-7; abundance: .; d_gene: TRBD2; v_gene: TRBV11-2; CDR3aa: CASSRTSGYYEQYF; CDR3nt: TGTGCCAGCAGCCGGACTAGCGGTTACTACGAGCAGTACTTC
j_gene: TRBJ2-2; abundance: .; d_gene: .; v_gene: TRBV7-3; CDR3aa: CASSPPGAGAGELFF; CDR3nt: TGTGCCAGCAGCCCCCCAGGGGCGGGAGCCGGGGAGCTGTTTTTT
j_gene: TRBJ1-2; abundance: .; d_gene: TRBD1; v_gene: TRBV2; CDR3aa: CASSEWTGDGYTF; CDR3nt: TGTGCCAGCAGTGAATGGACAGGGGACGGCTACACCTTC
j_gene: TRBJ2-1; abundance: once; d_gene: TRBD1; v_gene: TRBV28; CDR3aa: CASSLGQFYNEQFF; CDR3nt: TGTGCCAGCAGTTTGGGACAGTTCTACAATGAGCAGTTCTTC
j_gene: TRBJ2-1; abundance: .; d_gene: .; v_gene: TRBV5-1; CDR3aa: CASSFLAYNEQFF; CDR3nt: TGCGCCAGCAGCTTCCTAGCGTATAATGAGCAGTTCTTC
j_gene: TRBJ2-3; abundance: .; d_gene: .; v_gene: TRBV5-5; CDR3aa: CASSLGLGDTQYF; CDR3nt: TGTGCCAGCAGCTTGGGACTAGGTGATACGCAGTATTTT
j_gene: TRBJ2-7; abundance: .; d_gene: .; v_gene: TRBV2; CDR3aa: CASSESLLEQYF; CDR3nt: TGTGCCAGCAGTGAGTCTCTCCTAGAGCAGTACTTC
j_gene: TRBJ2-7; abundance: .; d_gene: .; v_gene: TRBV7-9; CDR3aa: CASSLTRKNYEQYF; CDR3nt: TGTGCCAGCAGCTTGACTAGAAAGAACTACGAGCAGTACTTC
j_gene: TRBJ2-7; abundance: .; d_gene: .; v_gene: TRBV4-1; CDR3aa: CASSQDSQEAGYEQYF; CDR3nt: TGCGCCAGCAGCCAAGATTCCCAGGAAGCCGGCTACGAGCAGTACTTC
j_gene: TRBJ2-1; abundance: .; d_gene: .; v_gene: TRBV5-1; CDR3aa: CASSGGTDNEQFF; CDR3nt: TGCGCCAGCAGCGGCGGGACAGACAATGAGCAGTTCTTC
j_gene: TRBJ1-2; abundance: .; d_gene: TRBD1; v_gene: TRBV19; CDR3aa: CASRGTGVNYGYTF; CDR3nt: TGTGCCAGTCGTGGGACAGGCGTTAACTATGGCTACACCTTC
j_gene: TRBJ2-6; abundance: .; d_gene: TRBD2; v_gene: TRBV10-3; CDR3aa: CAISSSGRSGANVLTF; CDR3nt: TGTGCCATCTCTTCTAGCGGGAGATCCGGGGCCAACGTCCTGACTTTC
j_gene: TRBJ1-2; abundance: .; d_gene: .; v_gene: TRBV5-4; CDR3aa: CASSLEDGRRYTF; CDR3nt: TGTGCCAGCAGCTTGGAAGATGGCAGGCGCTACACCTTC
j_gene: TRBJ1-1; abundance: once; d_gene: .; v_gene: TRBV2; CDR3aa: CASSGQIENTEAFF; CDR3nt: TGTGCCAGCAGTGGACAGATAGAAAACACTGAAGCTTTCTTT
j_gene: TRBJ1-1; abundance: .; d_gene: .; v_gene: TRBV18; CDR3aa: CASSPPAGEAFF; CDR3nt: TGTGCCAGCTCACCACCGGCTGGTGAAGCTTTCTTT
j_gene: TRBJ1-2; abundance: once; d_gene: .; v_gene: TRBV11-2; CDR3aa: CASSLGAGNYGYTF; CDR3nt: TGTGCCAGCAGCTTAGGGGCAGGGAACTATGGCTACACCTTC
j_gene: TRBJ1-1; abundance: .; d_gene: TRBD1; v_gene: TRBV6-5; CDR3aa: CASSYQSRGEAFF; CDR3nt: TGTGCCAGCAGTTACCAGTCCAGGGGGGAAGCTTTCTTT
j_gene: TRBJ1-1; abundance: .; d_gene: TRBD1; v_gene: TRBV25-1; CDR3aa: CASTKQGVGTEAFF; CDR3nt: TGTGCCAGCACTAAACAGGGGGTTGGAACTGAAGCTTTCTTT
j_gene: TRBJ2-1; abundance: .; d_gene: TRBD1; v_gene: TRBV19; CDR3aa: CASSTYLTGQGNTNEQFF; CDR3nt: TGTGCCAGTAGTACCTATTTAACGGGACAGGGAAATACCAATGAGCAGTTCTTC
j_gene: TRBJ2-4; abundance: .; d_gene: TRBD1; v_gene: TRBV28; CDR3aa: CASSSQQGWVQYF; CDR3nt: TGTGCCAGCAGTTCACAACAGGGGTGGGTTCAGTACTTC
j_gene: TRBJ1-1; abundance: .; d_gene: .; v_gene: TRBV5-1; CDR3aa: CASSLEAAPNTEAFF; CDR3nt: TGCGCCAGCAGCTTGGAAGCGGCTCCGAACACTGAAGCTTTCTTT
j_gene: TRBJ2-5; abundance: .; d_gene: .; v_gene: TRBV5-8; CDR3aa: CASSSPGLKETQYF; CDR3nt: TGTGCCAGCAGTTCTCCGGGACTTAAGGAGACCCAGTACTTC
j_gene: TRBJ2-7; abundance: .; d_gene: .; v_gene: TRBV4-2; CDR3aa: CASSQAVGQDSYEQYF; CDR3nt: TGTGCCAGCAGCCAAGCCGTGGGACAAGACTCCTACGAGCAGTACTTC
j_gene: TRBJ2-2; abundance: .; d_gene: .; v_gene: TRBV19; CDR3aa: CASSSIKIPRAGELFF; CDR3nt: TGTGCCAGTAGTAGCATAAAAATCCCGCGGGCCGGGGAGCTGTTTTTT
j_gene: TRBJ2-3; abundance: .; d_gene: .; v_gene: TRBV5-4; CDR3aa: CASSSAAGPDTQYF; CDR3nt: TGTGCCAGCAGCTCCGCTGCGGGGCCAGATACGCAGTATTTT
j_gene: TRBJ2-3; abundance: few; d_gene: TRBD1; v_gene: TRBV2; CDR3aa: CASTGQGLSTDTQYF; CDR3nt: TGTGCCAGCACGGGACAGGGGTTGAGCACAGATACGCAGTATTTT